This TCR beta chain emerged from a study of HIV-infected patients and healthy controls. Points from the study as a whole: A major limitation was that merely sixteen HIV-infected individuals were processed. Healthy controls carried many MAIT alpha-chain CDR3s, while HIV+ repertoires had few.

Whole blood was used without fractionation, so all unsorted peripheral T cells were included. Donors lacked febrile or AIDS-related illness, tumors, and hepatitis B or C coinfection. The CDR3 contains 20 residues. Trimming removed 0 bases from V and 3 bases from J, with 24 bases in between. Germline-derived CDR1 and CDR2 are MNHEY and SVGEGT. About 500 ng RNA was reverse transcribed with alpha and beta constant-region primers. Each of the alpha and beta chains got its own library through chain-specific third strand synthesis with indices. Each cDNA molecule was barcoded, and a single primer pair amplified each chain. A single record per CDR3 protein comes from TCRdb applying MiXCR to the 5' RACE reads. The table lists over 9,000 distinct CDR3 sequences, 8% of them singletons. This clonotype was picked up many times. Its antigen is undetermined.

This sequence was found in an adult with HIV infection. The donor label of this sample is uncertain. Sample: blood, taken before antiretroviral therapy. This chain connects TRBV6-2 or TRBV6-3 to TRBJ1-5, with a weak D call TRBD1 (6 bases). The CDR3 region has the DNA TGTGCCAGCAGTTACTCAGGGGGTAGTTACGTTATGAGGCTCAATCAGCCCCAGCATTTT. This translates into CASSYSGGSYVMRLNQPQHF.